The source of this T cell receptor beta chain is a study of blood T cell repertoires in COVID-19. Whole-study context: Specimens from acute and convalescent COVID-19 originated in the United States, Italy and Spain. Sources were T cells, B-cell-depleted T cells, or PBMCs; the material itself was cDNA or gDNA.

In the original processing: It was from reference gene primer amplification that nucleated cell counts were estimated. Repertoires were generated with immunoSEQ multiplex PCR, while TCRdb's copy carries only in-frame clones and drops some. V and J calls and clone size are given by that table; D and trimming were obtained from the DNA. This table has about 190,000 clones, 89% appearing once. Between the trimmed V and J ends, which lost 1 base and 3 bases, there was a span of 9 bases. This CDR3 is 14 amino acids long. In germline, CDR1 is MGHDK, CDR2 SYGVNS. The V gene is TRBV25-1, the J gene TRBJ1-2, with D possibly matching TRBD1 (6 bases). Specimen: peripheral blood. The sequence was collected from a man in his forties with acute or convalescent COVID-19. The CDR3 bases are TGTGCCAGCAGTGAATCTGCAGGGGACTATGGCTACACCTTC. It codes for CASSESAGDYGYTF.